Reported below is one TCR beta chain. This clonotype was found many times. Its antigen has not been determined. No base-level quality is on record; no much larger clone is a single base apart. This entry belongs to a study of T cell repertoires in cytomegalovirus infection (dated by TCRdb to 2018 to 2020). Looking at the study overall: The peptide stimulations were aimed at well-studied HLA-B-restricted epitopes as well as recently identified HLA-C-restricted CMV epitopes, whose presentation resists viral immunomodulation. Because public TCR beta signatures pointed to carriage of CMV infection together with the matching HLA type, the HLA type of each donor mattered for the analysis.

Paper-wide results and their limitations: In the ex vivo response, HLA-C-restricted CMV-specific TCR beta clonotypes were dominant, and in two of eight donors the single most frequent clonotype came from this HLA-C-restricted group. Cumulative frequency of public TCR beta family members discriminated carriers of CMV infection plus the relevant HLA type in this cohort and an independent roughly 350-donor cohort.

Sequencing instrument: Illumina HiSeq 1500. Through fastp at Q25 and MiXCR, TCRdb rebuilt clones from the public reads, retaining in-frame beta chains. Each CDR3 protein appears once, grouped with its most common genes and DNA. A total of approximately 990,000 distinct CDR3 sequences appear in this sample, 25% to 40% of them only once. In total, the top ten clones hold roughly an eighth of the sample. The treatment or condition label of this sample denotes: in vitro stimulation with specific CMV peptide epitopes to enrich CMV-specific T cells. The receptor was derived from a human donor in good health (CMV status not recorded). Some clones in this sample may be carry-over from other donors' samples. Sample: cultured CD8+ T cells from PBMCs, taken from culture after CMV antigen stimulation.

At the DNA level, the sequence is TGTGCCAGCAGTACGACAGGGACCACAAATGGCTACACCTTC. Its protein reads: CASSTTGTTNGYTF. The chain is encoded by TRBV7-2 joined to TRBJ1-2, with 7 bases aligning to TRBD1. The CDR3 runs 14 amino acids, cysteine and phenylalanine included. Kept here is only the CDR3 DNA, which spans 42 bases and is read in frame from base 1. CDR1 and CDR2, per the germline V gene, are SGHTA and FQGNSA. From V the trimming removes 6 bases and from J it removes 6 bases, while the gene matches leave 10 bases of the junction unaccounted for.